Listed here are 6 T cell receptor beta chains from one sample, sequenced in a study of blood T cell repertoires in COVID-19. Assay: immunoSEQ multiplex PCR; the TCRdb copy retains only in-frame clones and omits some. The table records 100,000 to 110,000 clones, approximately 91% of them present only once. The specimen was peripheral blood. The receptors originated from a man aged 45-60 years with active COVID-19.

V and J are TRBV5-5 and TRBJ2-7; 12 nucleotides align to TRBD2. J gave up 1 base and V 0 bases, and 5 bases lay outside the gene matches. This CDR3 is built from 17 residues. Germline-derived CDR1 and CDR2 are SGHKS and YYEKEE (reference sequence). The CDR3: CASSLVASGRVSYEQYV. In DNA form, the CDR3 reads TGTGCCAGCAGCTTGGTGGCTAGCGGGAGGGTTTCCTACGAGCAGTACGTC.

The chain links TRBV18 to TRBJ1-4, with TRBD1 identical over 7 bases. CDR1 and CDR2 (germline): KGHSH, LQKENI. The CDR3 contains 15 residues. V lost 3 bases, J lost 3 bases, and 4 bases stayed unmatched. The CDR3 DNA is TGTGCCAGCTCACCCCAAGGGGGCCCTAATGAAAAACTGTTTTTT. Translated, it gives CASSPQGGPNEKLFF.

J is TRBJ2-2 and V is TRBV9; 7 nucleotides agree with TRBD1. Trimming removed 0 bases from V and 4 bases from J; junction bases left unmatched: 6. This CDR3 is 16 amino acids long. Germline assignment: CDR1 SGDLS and CDR2 YYNGEE. The CDR3 protein is CASSVDGQAFTGELFF. The CDR3 nucleotides are TGTGCCAGCAGCGTAGACGGACAGGCTTTCACCGGGGAGCTGTTTTTT.

The rearrangement links TRBV4-2 to TRBJ2-5; D is perhaps TRBD2 (5 bases). The V end lost 1 base, the J end lost 5 bases, and 14 bases lay between the germline ends. Germline loops: CDR1 LGHNA, CDR2 YNFKEQ. The CDR3 spans 15 residues. CDR3 coding DNA: TGTGCCAGCAGCCAAGGCCGGTTCGAGCGGGAGACCCAGTACTTC. Its protein product is CASSQGRFERETQYF.

The rearrangement links TRBV6-5 to TRBJ1-1; the match to TRBD1 covers 8 bases. This CDR3 contains 15 residues. Germline loops: CDR1 MNHEY, CDR2 SVGAGI. Losses at the gene ends were 5 bases for V and 4 bases for J; bases not matched to a gene: 9. CDR3 sequence reads: CASSHRQGIATEAFF. The CDR3 DNA reads as TGTGCCAGCAGTCACAGACAGGGGATCGCCACTGAAGCTTTCTTT.

V gene TRBV14 combines with J gene TRBJ2-3; D remains ambiguous. The germline V gene has CDR1 SGHDN and CDR2 FVKESK. Trimming shortened V by 4 bases and J by 0 bases, and 11 bases separated the two germline ends. CDR3 length: 15 residues. In nucleotides, the CDR3 is TGTGCCAGCAGCCTGCTCGGCAGGAGCACAGATACGCAGTATTTT. Protein sequence: CASSLLGRSTDTQYF.